Shown below are 12 T cell receptor beta chains from a single sample sequenced in a study of cytomegalovirus exposure and HLA in healthy donors. The PCR made use of 60 Vbeta and 13 Jbeta primers. Here immunoSEQ multiplex PCR was the method, and the copy in TCRdb shows in-frame clones only, minus some. Seen here are roughly 180,000 clones, roughly 78% observed once, and the top ten hold 13%. What was sequenced was PBMCs. All receptors come from a woman aged 45-59 years in good health and CMV-seropositive.

This chain uses TRBV27 with TRBJ1-5, with D perhaps matching TRBD1 (6 bases). Per germline, CDR1 MNHEY and CDR2 SMNVEV (reference sequence). V was cut by 3 bases and J by 7 bases, with 19 bases left in between. The CDR3 covers 16 residues. The chain's CDR3 is CASSLVYRAAEQPQHF. The CDR3 DNA sequence: TGTGCCAGCAGTTTGGTATACAGGGCTGCGGAGCAGCCCCAGCATTTT.

This chain joins TRBV5-8 and TRBJ1-1; TRBD1 might be the D (5 bases). This CDR3 is 14 amino acids long. Trimming cost V 3 bases and J 5 bases, with 14 bases left between them. Germline-derived CDR1 and CDR2 are SGHTS and YDEGEE. CDR3 protein: CASSWGGVRTEAFF. Written as DNA, the CDR3 is TGTGCCAGCAGCTGGGGAGGGGTAAGGACTGAAGCTTTCTTT. The full variable domain, with the rest looked up from reference TRBV5-8 and TRBJ1-1, is EAGVTQSPTHLIKTRGQQATLRCSPISGHTSVYWYQQALGLGLQFLLWYDEGEERNRGNFPPRFSGRQFPNYSSELNVNALELEDSALYLCASSWGGVRTEAFFGQGTRLTVV.

This chain links TRBV4-2 with TRBJ1-3; unclear D gene. This CDR3 is built from 18 residues. Trimming took 1 base from V and 2 from J, leaving 18 bases between them. CDR1 and CDR2 from the germline V gene are LGHNA and YNFKEQ. The CDR3 bases are TGTGCCAGCAGCCAAGCGGAGTTCCCCAGGAGGCCTGGAAACACCATATATTTT. Translation gives CASSQAEFPRRPGNTIYF.

This clone was detected a few times. V is TRBV30 and J is TRBJ1-1, with TRBD1 matching 8 bases. The germline gives CDR1 GTSNPN, CDR2 SVGIG (reference sequence). The CDR3 covers 13 residues. After removal of 4 bases from V and 4 bases from J, the junction contained 5 bases not matched to a gene. The CDR3 nucleotides read TGTGCCTGGAAAAGGCAGGGGGCCACTGAAGCTTTCTTT. Translated, it gives CAWKRQGATEAFF.

This clone was picked up one time. The chain carries TRBV5-1 and TRBJ2-7, with 8 bases aligning to TRBD2. CDR1 and CDR2 from the germline V gene are SGHRS and YFSETQ. The CDR3 has 15 residues. Here the CDR3 DNA reads TGCGCGAGTTCTACTCGGGCGGGGGGCCCCTACGAGCAGTACTTC. Protein sequence: CASSTRAGGPYEQYF.

This chain links TRBV27 with TRBJ2-7; 9 bases match TRBD1. V lost 5 bases to trimming and J lost 6 bases; unmatched junction nucleotides: 11. Germline loops: CDR1 MNHEY, CDR2 SMNVEV (reference sequence). This CDR3 contains 15 residues. Written as DNA, the CDR3 is TGTGCCAGCAGTGCGAACTACGGGACAGGGTCCGAGCAGTACTTC. Residues: CASSANYGTGSEQYF.

This clone was picked up one time. The chain couples TRBV6-1 to TRBJ1-5; D call uncertain. CDR3 size: 13 residues. Germline assignment: CDR1 MNHNS and CDR2 SASEGT. V lost 2 bases and J 6 bases, leaving 8 bases between the germline ends. CDR3: CASSERFGQPQHF. In nucleotides, the CDR3 is TGTGCCAGCAGTGAACGGTTCGGTCAGCCCCAGCATTTT.

The rearrangement uses TRBV7-9 and TRBJ2-7; 9 nucleotides agree with TRBD1. V gave up 3 bases and J gave up 3 bases; unmatched junction bases: 9. The CDR3 loop spans 16 amino acids. Germline loops: CDR1 SEHNR, CDR2 FQNEAQ (reference sequence). The CDR3, as DNA: TGTGCCAGCAGCTTCCTGACCGGGACAGGGTACTACGAGCAGTACTTC. Translated: CASSFLTGTGYYEQYF.

This chain links TRBV6-4 with TRBJ2-3; TRBD1 is a possible D gene (6 bases). CDR3 length: 13 amino acids. Trimming removed 5 bases at V and 5 bases at J, with 11 bases between. In germline, CDR1 is MRHNA, CDR2 SNTAGT. Here the CDR3 reads CASSRDIGDTQYF. The CDR3 DNA reads TGTGCCAGCAGTCGGGACATCGGAGATACGCAGTATTTT.

In its sample, this clone was seen a few times. The gene calls are TRBV10-3 and TRBJ1-1; D gene unclear. Trimming removed 7 bases at V and 1 base at J, with 7 bases between. Germline CDR1 ENHRY, CDR2 SYGVKD. CDR3 length: 12 amino acids. CDR3: CAIKKQNTEAFF. The DNA of the CDR3 is TGTGCCATCAAAAAACAGAACACTGAAGCTTTCTTT.

The chain links TRBV21-1 to TRBJ2-3; the table's D call of TRBD1 was not tested on the DNA. TRBV21-1 is given as a pseudogene. The CDR3 consists of 17 residues. The CDR3 loop is CASSKEDRGYSTDTQYF. The CDR3 DNA reads TGTGCCAGCAGCAAAGAAGACAGGGGCTATAGCACAGATACGCAGTATTTT.

Here the CDR3 reads CASSQSVLRGGGRETQYF. In DNA form, the CDR3 reads TGCGCCAGCAGCCAATCCGTTTTGCGCGGGGGGGGAAGGGAGACCCAGTACTTC. The gene calls are TRBV4-1 and TRBJ2-5; 9 nucleotides match TRBD2. The V and J ends lost 2 bases and 5 bases, in that order; junction bases with no gene match: 15. The CDR3 totals 18 residues. Looked up from germline, CDR1 is MGHRA and CDR2 is YSYEKL.